A single sample is the source of the 31 T cell receptor beta chains below, sequenced in a study of T-cell memory formation after mild COVID-19 (dated by TCRdb to the early 2020s). The library was produced with 5' RACE. The data were produced on an Illumina NovaSeq 6000. The public reads were reanalyzed by TCRdb: fastp trimming at Q25, MiXCR alignment, in-frame beta chains only. A single entry per CDR3 protein holds the most common genes and DNA from its merged rows. A total of about 430,000 distinct CDR3 sequences appear in this sample, more than 15% of them only once. The ten biggest clones cover around a fifth of the sample. Sequenced material: PBMCs or a T cell subset sorted from them (not recorded which). The receptors shown here come from a young man who had mild COVID-19 (a few samples of this study predate the infection). The sample titles of this study are shuffled in the database, so cell type and time point are left out; the donor was told from shared clones.

This clonotype was observed a few times. The chain links TRBV30 to TRBJ2-4; 10 positions match TRBD2. Per germline, CDR1 GTSNPN and CDR2 SVGIG (reference sequence). After removal of 8 bases from V and 3 bases from J, the junction contained 7 bases not matched to a gene. The CDR3 extends over 14 amino acids. CDR3 amino acids: CALYVAGGKNIQYF. As DNA, the CDR3 is TGTGCCCTTTATGTAGCGGGGGGCAAAAACATTCAGTACTTC.

The chain uses TRBV23-1 and TRBJ2-7, with a tentative D call TRBD2 (6 bases). TRBV23-1 is an ORF; its function is uncertain. With 9 bases removed from V and 2 bases from J, the gap between germline ends came to 17 bases. This CDR3 has 14 residues. The CDR3 sequence: CARTSTGEAYEQYF. The CDR3 nucleotides read TGCGCCAGAACTAGTACCGGGGAGGCCTACGAGCAGTACTTC.

This clonotype was counted a few times. The V call is TRBV10-3, the J call TRBJ2-5; D remains unclear. Trimming left V 7 bases short and J 2 bases short, with 8 bases between. Germline CDR1 is ENHRY and CDR2 is SYGVKD. The CDR3 spans 12 residues. In DNA, the CDR3 is TGTGCCATCAAGCAGGAGCAAGAGACCCAGTACTTC. It translates to CAIKQEQETQYF.

The sample holds one count of this clonotype. Germline is not matched at one junction end, which may reflect a read error. The V call is TRBV6-4, the J call TRBJ1-5, with a possible D match to TRBD1 (5 bases). Germline V gene sequence: CDR1 MRHNA, CDR2 SNTAGT. This CDR3 comprises 13 residues. The CDR3 DNA follows: TGTGCCAGCAGCCTTGACAGCACTCAGCCCCAGCATTTT. Translating it yields CASSLDSTQPQHF.

This clonotype was observed a handful of times. This chain joins TRBV5-1 and TRBJ2-2; 7 nucleotides match TRBD1. The ends lost 4 bases at V and 4 bases at J; junction bases unmatched: 10. This CDR3 is built from 16 residues. From germline, CDR1 is SGHRS and CDR2 YFSETQ. The CDR3 spells CASSGTADMGTGELFF. The CDR3 DNA sequence: TGCGCCAGCAGCGGGACAGCTGATATGGGCACCGGGGAGCTGTTTTTT.

The chain employs TRBV6-5 and TRBJ2-5; perhaps D is TRBD1 or TRBD2 (5 bases each). Trimming shortened V by 6 bases and J by 2 bases, and 10 bases separated the two germline ends. This CDR3 contains 13 residues. Germline CDR1 reads MNHEY; CDR2 reads SVGAGI. The DNA of the CDR3 is TGTGCCAGCAGGACGGGACCACAAGAGACCCAGTACTTC. This sequence encodes CASRTGPQETQYF.

This clonotype was observed a handful of times. The chain is built from TRBV20-1 and TRBJ1-3, with TRBD1 identical over 7 bases. Germline V gene data show CDR1 as DFQATT and CDR2 as SNEGSKA (reference sequence). The CDR3 is 15 amino acids. Germline trimming cut 3 bases from V and 2 bases from J; bases unmatched to any gene: 7. CDR3 DNA sequence: TGCAGTGCTAGGACCGCAACAGGGGCTGGAAACACCATATATTTT. Its protein product is CSARTATGAGNTIYF.

This clonotype showed up just a few times. The V gene is TRBV4-1, the J gene TRBJ2-3; 10 nucleotides match TRBD2. V shed 9 bases and J 0 bases; nucleotides not matched to a gene: 9. Germline lookup yields CDR1 MGHRA and CDR2 YSYEKL. CDR3 length equals 16 residues. CDR3 DNA sequence: TGCGCCAGTAAGCCAATAGCGGGGGGCAGCACAGATACGCAGTATTTT. Encoded protein: CASKPIAGGSTDTQYF.

This chain uses TRBV6-5 with TRBJ1-2; D uncertain. Trimming removed 0 bases from V and 1 base from J, with 15 bases in between. This CDR3 spans 17 amino acids. The germline gives CDR1 MNHEY, CDR2 SVGAGI. DNA of the CDR3: TGTGCCAGCAGTTACTCGGGAACGAACCCACTTAACTATGGCTACACCTTC. This translates into CASSYSGTNPLNYGYTF.

This clonotype was seen a few times. CDR3 DNA: TGTGCCAGCAGCCCGGTTCTGGGCGGGAATGAGCAGTTCTTC. Translation: CASSPVLGGNEQFF. The chain combines TRBV12-3 or TRBV12-4 with TRBJ2-1; possibly TRBD2 for D (5 bases). The CDR3 has 14 amino acids. Trimming cost V 6 bases and J 7 bases, with 16 bases left between them.

In this sample, this clonotype turned up many times. The rearrangement joins TRBV10-3 to TRBJ1-6, with D possibly being TRBD1 (5 bases). Trimming removed 6 bases from V and 7 bases from J, with 10 bases in between. Germline CDR1 reads ENHRY; CDR2 reads SYGVKD. The CDR3 contains 13 residues. CDR3 loop: CAIRKGVNSPLHF. Here the CDR3 DNA reads TGTGCCATCAGGAAAGGGGTAAATTCACCCCTCCACTTT.

This sequence joins TRBV10-3 and TRBJ1-3, with a tentative D call TRBD1 (5 bases). CDR1 is ENHRY, CDR2 SYGVKD, per germline. V was trimmed by 2 bases and J by 0 bases, leaving 11 bases between them. CDR3 length: 16 residues. The CDR3 reads CAISERQPSSGNTIYF. CDR3 bases: TGTGCCATCAGTGAGAGACAGCCTAGCTCTGGAAACACCATATATTTT.

V usage is TRBV7-2 and J usage is TRBJ2-7, with TRBD2 matching over 8 bases. Germline loops: CDR1 SGHTA, CDR2 FQGNSA. The CDR3 spans 15 residues. V shed 0 bases and J 2 bases; nucleotides not matched to a gene: 3. DNA of the CDR3: TGTGCCAGCAGCTTAGCGGACGGGGGGGCCTACGAGCAGTACGTC. Its protein product is CASSLADGGAYEQYV.

This clonotype has a handful of counts. The chain recombines TRBV28 with TRBJ2-1; D uncertain. The V and J ends lost 3 bases and 8 bases respectively, with 20 bases between them. The CDR3 consists of 16 residues. Germline values: CDR1 MDHEN, CDR2 SYDVKM. DNA of the CDR3: TGTGCCAGCAGTTTCAGTGGATTCGTGGGTTTCGATGAGCAGTTCTTC. It translates to CASSFSGFVGFDEQFF.

The chain combines TRBV7-9 with TRBJ2-6; D ambiguous. V was trimmed by 5 bases and J by 0 bases, leaving 20 bases between them. The V gene's germline CDR1 is SEHNR and CDR2 FQNEAQ (reference sequence). The CDR3 contains 19 residues. The CDR3 region is CASSPHLILTLSGANVLTF. The CDR3 DNA sequence: TGTGCCAGCAGCCCCCACCTCATTCTCACCCTCTCTGGGGCCAACGTCCTGACTTTC.

This rearrangement joins TRBV6-2 or TRBV6-3 to TRBJ2-3, with 11 bases lining up with TRBD2. J gave up 2 bases and V 5 bases, and 9 bases lay outside the gene matches. Germline-derived CDR1 and CDR2 are MNHEY and SVGEGT. The CDR3 has 17 residues. The CDR3 DNA is TGTGCCAGCAGTCGAAGACTAGCGGGGCGTTACACAGATACGCAGTATTTT. Amino acid sequence: CASSRRLAGRYTDTQYF.

The rearrangement joins TRBV6-6 to TRBJ1-1; 10 nucleotides agree with TRBD1. V shed 6 bases, J shed 3 bases, and the junction held 4 bases outside the gene matches. Germline lookup yields CDR1 MNHNY and CDR2 SVGAGI (reference sequence). The CDR3 runs to 14 residues. CDR3 residues: CASRHGTGDTEAFF. The CDR3 DNA reads as TGTGCCAGCAGACACGGGACAGGGGACACTGAAGCTTTCTTT.

The sample holds a few counts of this clonotype. The chain recombines TRBV7-2 with TRBJ1-2; possibly TRBD1 for D (6 bases). V was clipped by 5 bases and J by 6 bases, with 16 bases between them. Germline assignment: CDR1 SGHTA and CDR2 FQGNSA. This CDR3 is 14 amino acids long. In DNA, the CDR3 is TGTGCCAGCAGCCAACCCAGGGGAGAACATGGCTACACCTTC. Its protein is CASSQPRGEHGYTF.

The chain carries TRBV6-5 and TRBJ1-2; possibly TRBD1 for D (6 bases). Trimming took off 6 bases at V and 1 base at J, with 27 bases between the two ends. There are 19 residues in the CDR3. Looked up from germline, CDR1 is MNHEY and CDR2 is SVGAGI. DNA of the CDR3: TGTGCCAGCAGCCAACTCCCGGGGGGGCCCGAGGCCGTTAACTATGGCTACACCTTC. Amino acid sequence: CASSQLPGGPEAVNYGYTF.

The genes are TRBV20-1 and TRBJ1-4; D is undetermined. The CDR3 consists of 15 residues. Germline V gives CDR1 DFQATT, CDR2 SNEGSKA (reference sequence). Trimming stripped 7 bases from V and 2 bases from J, with 17 bases between. The CDR3 reads CSVRKGPGTNEKLFF. Here the CDR3 DNA reads TGCAGTGTCCGGAAAGGCCCGGGGACTAATGAAAAACTGTTTTTT.

This chain joins TRBV7-2 and TRBJ1-2; TRBD1 is a possible D gene (5 bases). Trimming cost V 8 bases and J 2 bases, with 15 bases left between them. CDR1 is SGHTA and CDR2 is FQGNSA in the germline V gene. There are 14 residues in the CDR3. Written as DNA, the CDR3 is TGTGCCAGCTCCTTAGCGGGACCGAACTATGGCTACACCTTC. Residues: CASSLAGPNYGYTF.

The chain is built from TRBV28 and TRBJ2-3; 9 bases line up with TRBD2. Per germline, CDR1 MDHEN and CDR2 SYDVKM. The CDR3 consists of 18 residues. V shed 3 bases, J shed 6 bases, and the junction held 16 bases outside the gene matches. The CDR3 nucleotides are TGTGCCAGCAGTTTCCCCCCTTATAGCGGGGGAGTAACGGATACGCAGTATTTT. This codes for CASSFPPYSGGVTDTQYF.

The J gene is TRBJ1-5, the V gene TRBV12-3 or TRBV12-4; the D is unclear. V was trimmed by 1 base and J by 2 bases, leaving 12 bases between them. This CDR3 contains 16 residues. The CDR3 DNA reads TGTGCCAGCAGTTTAGTCGTCCGCTCTGGCAATCAGCCCCAGCATTTT. Its translation is CASSLVVRSGNQPQHF.

This clonotype was picked up a small number of times. The gene calls are TRBV4-2 and TRBJ2-2; 11 nucleotides match TRBD2. CDR1 LGHNA and CDR2 YNFKEQ come from the germline V gene. This CDR3 region has 15 residues. V shed 6 bases and J 7 bases; nucleotides not matched to a gene: 7. CDR3 sequence: CASRKLAGAGGELFF. Written as DNA, the CDR3 is TGTGCCAGCAGGAAACTAGCGGGGGCAGGCGGGGAGCTGTTTTTT.

This clonotype was observed a few times. The V and J genes are TRBV2 and TRBJ2-3; the match to TRBD1 covers 9 bases. The CDR3 is 14 residues long. Trimming removed 8 bases from V and 5 bases from J; junction bases left unmatched: 8. In germline, CDR1 is SNHLY, CDR2 FYNNEI. The CDR3 reads CASPGQGREDTQYF. CDR3 DNA: TGTGCCAGCCCTGGACAGGGGCGGGAAGATACGCAGTATTTT.

The DNA of the CDR3 is TGCGCCAGCAGCTCCAATCCTACAGGGGATTCACCCCTCCACTTT. This codes for CASSSNPTGDSPLHF. The chain links TRBV5-1 to TRBJ1-6; 7 nucleotides match TRBD1. Losses at the gene ends were 3 bases for V and 8 bases for J; bases not matched to a gene: 8. Germline CDR1 reads SGHRS; CDR2 reads YFSETQ. The CDR3 has 15 residues.

This clonotype was counted a few times. V usage is TRBV7-2 and J usage is TRBJ2-7; D unresolved. CDR3 length: 14 residues. The germline V and J ends were trimmed by 2 bases and 1 base, with 9 bases remaining between them. Germline CDR1 SGHTA, CDR2 FQGNSA. CDR3 bases: TGTGCCAGCAGCTTAAGCAGGACGTCCTACGAGCAGTACGTC. This sequence encodes CASSLSRTSYEQYV.

The gene calls are TRBV9 and TRBJ1-1, with no clear D. This CDR3 spans 14 amino acids. Trimming pared 4 bases from V and 0 bases from J, leaving 10 bases between. CDR1 and CDR2 from the germline V gene are SGDLS and YYNGEE. DNA for the CDR3: TGTGCCAGCAGCCCAAGATGGATGAACACTGAAGCTTTCTTT. This sequence encodes CASSPRWMNTEAFF.

The V gene is TRBV4-2, the J gene TRBJ2-5; D is uncertain. Germline V gene lookup returns CDR1 LGHNA and CDR2 YNFKEQ. The V gene lost 0 bases and the J gene lost 4 bases, with 12 bases spanning the gap. The CDR3 length is 15 residues. DNA of the CDR3: TGTGCCAGCAGCCAAGAATGGGCACTCCGAGAGACCCAGTACTTC. Residues: CASSQEWALRETQYF.

In its sample, this clonotype was seen a few times. The chain has TRBV5-1 and TRBJ2-1; the D is unclear. Trimming took 4 bases from V and 5 from J, leaving 13 bases between them. CDR1 and CDR2 from the germline V gene are SGHRS and YFSETQ. This CDR3 contains 14 residues. CDR3 loop: CASSTMDPNNEQFF. The CDR3 region has the DNA TGCGCCAGCAGCACCATGGACCCGAACAATGAGCAGTTCTTC.

This clonotype has at least ten counts. V usage is TRBV12-3 or TRBV12-4 and J usage is TRBJ2-1, with 10 bases identical to TRBD2. With V trimmed by 4 bases and J by 0 bases, 0 bases remained unmatched. The CDR3 contains 15 residues. CDR3 sequence: CASSSSGSSYNEQFF. The CDR3 DNA follows: TGTGCCAGCAGTTCTAGCGGGAGCTCCTACAATGAGCAGTTCTTC.